This TCR beta chain originates from a study of T-cell reconstitution after alpha-beta-depleted transplantation in children. The authors prepared the TCRbeta library with unique molecular identifiers. TCRdb called the PCR reads again in MiXCR, with one record for every CDR3 protein. The table shows about a million distinct CDR3 sequences, with roughly 31% occurring only once. The CDR3 covers 13 residues. Trimming stripped 1 base from V and 8 bases from J, with 12 bases between. The gene calls are TRBV12-3 or TRBV12-4 and TRBJ2-7, with D unclear. The sample here was PBMCs, mostly from graft donor cells, taken 360 days after TCRalphabeta/CD19-depleted stem cell transplant. This TCR came from a boy under two years old who had a stem cell transplant for SCID, so the T cells may come from the graft donor. In DNA form, the CDR3 reads TGTGCCAGCAGTTTAGTTGTCAAAGGGAAGCAGTACTTC. This translates into CASSLVVKGKQYF.